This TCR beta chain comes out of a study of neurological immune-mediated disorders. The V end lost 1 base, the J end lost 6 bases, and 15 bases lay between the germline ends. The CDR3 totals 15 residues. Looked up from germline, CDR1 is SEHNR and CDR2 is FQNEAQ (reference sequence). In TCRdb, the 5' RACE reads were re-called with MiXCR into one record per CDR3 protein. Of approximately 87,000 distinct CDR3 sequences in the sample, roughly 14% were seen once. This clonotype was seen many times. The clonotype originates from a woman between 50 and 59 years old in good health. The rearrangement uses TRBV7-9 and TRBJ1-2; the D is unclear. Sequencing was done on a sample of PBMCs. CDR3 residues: CASSLVPALWDGYTF. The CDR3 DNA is TGTGCCAGCAGCTTAGTCCCAGCCCTATGGGATGGCTACACCTTC.